Each of the 17 T cell receptor beta chains below was sequenced from the same sample in a study of blood T cell repertoires in COVID-19. The method was immunoSEQ multiplex PCR; TCRdb's version includes in-frame clones alone and lacks a portion of them. The sample shows some 26,000 clones, approximately 83% of them seen only once. Sequencing was performed on peripheral blood. The receptors were gathered from a man in his sixties or seventies with acute or convalescent COVID-19.

This chain uses TRBV9 with TRBJ1-1; TRBD1 is a possible D gene (5 bases). Trimming left V 0 bases short and J 3 bases short, with 6 bases between. The CDR3 runs to 13 residues. CDR1 and CDR2 (germline): SGDLS, YYNGEE. The CDR3 protein is CASSVVGDTEAFF. The DNA for the CDR3 is TGTGCCAGCAGCGTAGTAGGGGACACTGAAGCTTTCTTT.

This clone rates as medium-sized. Other DNA sequences within the sample encode an identical CDR3. This rearrangement joins TRBV7-2 to TRBJ2-7; D might be TRBD2 (5 bases). Germline-derived CDR1 and CDR2 are SGHTA and FQGNSA. The CDR3 runs to 13 residues. The V gene lost 4 bases and the J gene lost 4 bases, with 11 bases spanning the gap. The CDR3 sequence is CASSSSRAYEQYF. The CDR3 DNA reads TGTGCCAGCAGCTCTAGCCGGGCGTACGAGCAGTACTTC.

CDR3 residues: CASSSTGTGGRKKLFF. The DNA of the CDR3 is TGTGCCAGTAGTTCCACCGGGACAGGGGGTAGGAAAAAACTGTTTTTT. V usage is TRBV19 and J usage is TRBJ1-4; 11 nucleotides line up with TRBD1. The V segment lost 5 bases and the J segment 9 bases; nucleotides outside the gene matches: 11. Germline CDR1 and CDR2: LNHDA and SQIVND (reference sequence). This CDR3 comprises 16 residues.

This clone occurred a few times. The chain carries TRBV5-5 and TRBJ1-1, with D possibly matching TRBD1 (6 bases). The germline CDR1 and CDR2 sequences are SGHKS and YYEKEE (reference sequence). V was clipped by 7 bases and J by 0 bases, with 16 bases between them. The length of the CDR3 is 15 residues. The CDR3 loop reads CASGGVPGLNTEAFF. The DNA of the CDR3 is TGTGCCAGCGGGGGCGTCCCCGGGCTGAACACTGAAGCTTTCTTT.

The gene calls are TRBV29-1 and TRBJ2-1; 7 bases are a match to TRBD2. The CDR3 runs 13 residues. Per the germline V gene, CDR1 is SQVTM and CDR2 is ANQGSEA. Unmatched junction bases numbered 4, after V lost 4 bases and J lost 4 bases. In DNA, the CDR3 is TGCAGCGTTGGTAGGGGACTATACAATGAGCAGTTCTTC. Translating it yields CSVGRGLYNEQFF.

V gene TRBV19 combines with J gene TRBJ2-6; D possibly corresponds to TRBD1 (5 bases). Germline-derived CDR1 and CDR2 are LNHDA and SQIVND (reference sequence). V was trimmed by 2 bases and J by 0 bases, leaving 11 bases between them. This CDR3 is built from 17 residues. DNA of the CDR3: TGTGCCAGTAGTATACGACAGACATTCTCTGGGGCCAACGTCCTGACTTTC. Encoded protein: CASSIRQTFSGANVLTF.

J is TRBJ2-3 and V is TRBV19, with a weak D call TRBD1 (6 bases). V was clipped by 3 bases and J by 6 bases, with 16 bases between them. Germline V CDR1 and CDR2: LNHDA, SQIVND (reference sequence). This CDR3 region has 15 residues. The CDR3 sequence is CASSISGVRLDTQYF. Here the CDR3 DNA reads TGTGCCAGTAGTATTTCAGGGGTCCGACTGGATACGCAGTATTTT.

The rearrangement links TRBV7-2 to TRBJ2-1; 8 bases line up with TRBD2. Per germline, CDR1 SGHTA and CDR2 FQGNSA. The CDR3 sequence is 14 residues long. V dropped 5 bases and J dropped 5; count of bases not matched to a gene: 5. CDR3 sequence reads: CASSRGGSNNEQFF. CDR3 in DNA: TGTGCCAGCAGCCGGGGGGGTTCCAACAATGAGCAGTTCTTC.

This clone was recorded a few times. The genes are TRBV29-1 and TRBJ1-1; the match to TRBD1 covers 7 bases. V dropped 5 bases and J dropped 1; count of bases not matched to a gene: 4. CDR1 SQVTM and CDR2 ANQGSEA come from the germline V gene. There are 13 residues in the CDR3. In nucleotides, the CDR3 is TGCAGCGTTCAGGGACAGCCGAACACTGAAGCTTTCTTT. This encodes CSVQGQPNTEAFF.

This clone showed up just once. The chain recombines TRBV6-6 with TRBJ1-5; TRBD1 is a possible D gene (6 bases). The CDR3 length is 15 residues. Per germline, CDR1 MNHNY and CDR2 SVGAGI (reference sequence). Trimming removed 2 bases from V and 6 bases from J, with 14 bases in between. The CDR3 nucleotides read TGTGCCAGCAGTTACCATCCAGGGGTGGTTCAGCCCCAGCATTTT. This sequence encodes CASSYHPGVVQPQHF.

The CDR3 reads CASTSFKNTGELFF. For the CDR3, the DNA is TGTGCCAGCACCTCATTCAAAAACACCGGGGAGCTGTTTTTT. This chain joins TRBV7-9 and TRBJ2-2; D is ambiguous. Germline V lookup: CDR1 SEHNR, CDR2 FQNEAQ (reference sequence). The CDR3 loop spans 14 amino acids. The V gene lost 7 bases and the J gene lost 2 bases, with 11 bases spanning the gap.

The chain combines TRBV28 with TRBJ2-7; D is undetermined. From germline, CDR1 is MDHEN and CDR2 SYDVKM. The length of the CDR3 is 12 residues. The V end was cut by 4 bases, the J end by 3 bases, with 7 bases between. CDR3 sequence: CASSSSNYEQYF. DNA of the CDR3: TGTGCCAGCAGTTCCAGTAACTACGAGCAGTACTTC.

This chain links TRBV21-1 with TRBJ2-2; the table's D call, TRBD2, was not checked against the DNA. TRBV21-1 is tagged as a pseudogene. CDR3 size: 11 residues. CDR3 nucleotide sequence: TGTGCCAGCCCTGAGAGGGGGGAGCTGTTTTTT. Protein: CASPERGELFF.

This chain links TRBV30 with TRBJ2-1; D not resolved. The V gene lost 5 bases and the J gene lost 2 bases, with 7 bases spanning the gap. The germline V gene has CDR1 GTSNPN and CDR2 SVGIG (reference sequence). The CDR3 runs to 12 residues. CDR3 sequence (DNA): TGTGCCTGGGCAGAGGCCTACAATGAGCAGTTCTTC. Translated, it gives CAWAEAYNEQFF.

The chain couples TRBV7-9 to TRBJ2-3; D is unclear. The CDR3 contains 12 residues. Germline V gene sequence: CDR1 SEHNR, CDR2 FQNEAQ (reference sequence). V lost 5 bases to trimming and J lost 5 bases, with 8 bases between them. CDR3 in amino acids: CASSPEEDTQYF. For the CDR3, the DNA is TGTGCCAGCAGCCCAGAGGAAGATACGCAGTATTTT. The full variable domain, rest sourced from reference TRBV7-9 and TRBJ2-3, is DTGVSQNPRHKITKRGQNVTFRCDPISEHNRLYWYRQTLGQGPEFLTYFQNEAQLEKSRLLSDRFSAERPKGSFSTLEIQRTEQGDSAMYLCASSPEEDTQYFGPGTRLTVL.

CDR3 sequence: CASSALQGPTEAFF. CDR3 DNA: TGTGCCAGCAGCGCCCTTCAGGGTCCGACTGAAGCTTTCTTT. This chain links TRBV9 with TRBJ1-1; perhaps TRBD1 as D (5 bases). V shed 3 bases and J shed 5 bases, with 14 bases lying between them. The germline gives CDR1 SGDLS, CDR2 YYNGEE. The CDR3 length is 14 residues.

The chain carries TRBV4-2 and TRBJ2-5, with TRBD2 identical over 14 bases. Germline loops: CDR1 LGHNA, CDR2 YNFKEQ. V shed 1 base and J 2 bases; nucleotides not matched to a gene: 0. This CDR3 has 16 residues. CDR3 sequence reads: CASSQGLAGGQETQYF. The CDR3 coding sequence is TGTGCCAGCAGCCAAGGACTAGCGGGAGGGCAAGAGACCCAGTACTTC.